What follows are 9 T cell receptor beta chains derived from one specimen sequenced in a study of Graves' ophthalmopathy and Graves' hyperthyroidism (dated by TCRdb to 2016 to 2019). The run used an Illumina HiSeq 2000. TCR beta CDR3 regions were amplified from RNA transcripts for repertoire sequencing. HTBI primers and the Qiagen OneStep RT-PCR kit were used in a first-round RT-PCR, which was followed by a second-round multiplex PCR, size selection and purification. Using fastp trimming at Q25 and MiXCR clonotype assembly, TCRdb reanalyzed the public sequencing data and kept in-frame beta chains. Records with the same CDR3 protein are collapsed into one entry carrying the most frequent genes and DNA. Across this sample there are around 1.1 million distinct CDR3 sequences, with about 36% seen only once. The ten largest clones take up around 10% of the sample. Material for sequencing was peripheral blood or thyroid tissue (not recorded which). These receptors all come from an adult man with Graves' hyperthyroidism.

This clonotype was counted only a few times. The V gene is TRBV10-3, the J gene TRBJ2-7, with a weak D call TRBD1 (6 bases). Trimming removed 2 bases from V and 3 bases from J, with 14 bases in between. This CDR3 contains 15 residues. Germline-derived CDR1 and CDR2 are ENHRY and SYGVKD. The CDR3 loop reads CAISEVGALNYEQYF. The CDR3 bases are TGTGCCATCAGTGAGGTGGGGGCGTTGAACTACGAGCAGTACTTC.

The sample holds many counts of this clonotype. The V call is TRBV19, the J call TRBJ1-4; TRBD1 might be the D (6 bases). V dropped 10 bases and J dropped 4 bases, with 19 bases sitting between them. CDR3 length: 15 amino acids. From germline, CDR1 is LNHDA and CDR2 SQIVND (reference sequence). CDR3 region: CATQIDDRNNEKLFF. The CDR3 bases are TGTGCCACCCAAATCGACGACAGGAATAATGAAAAACTGTTTTTT.

This clonotype turned up a few times. One base away lies a much larger clone, so this may be a sequencing read error. The chain links TRBV9 to TRBJ2-5; D possibly corresponds to TRBD1 (5 bases). The V and J ends lost 2 bases and 1 base respectively, with 12 bases between them. This CDR3 is built from 15 residues. CDR1 and CDR2 (germline): SGDLS, YYNGEE. CDR3 loop: CASSVTGALQETQYF. CDR3 in DNA: TGTGCCAGCAGCGTCACAGGAGCCCTCCAAGAGACCCAGTACTTC.

The V gene is TRBV5-1, the J gene TRBJ2-5; 11 bases agree with TRBD2. The CDR3 is made up of 15 amino acids. V shed 4 bases, J shed 3 bases, and the junction held 5 bases outside the gene matches. Germline CDR1 SGHRS, CDR2 YFSETQ. The CDR3 coding sequence is TGCGCCAGCAGCCAAAATAGCGGGGGGGAAGAGACCCAGTACTTC. Residues: CASSQNSGGEETQYF. The full variable domain, in which reference TRBV5-1 and TRBJ2-5 provide the parts outside the CDR3, is KAGVTQTPRYLIKTRGQQVTLSCSPISGHRSVSWYQQTPGQGLQFLFEYFSETQRNKGNFPGRFSGRQFSNSRSEMNVSTLELGDSALYLCASSQNSGGEETQYFGPGTRLLVL.

In this sample, this clonotype turned up many times. V gene TRBV4-1 combines with J gene TRBJ1-6, with D perhaps TRBD1 (5 bases). Germline assignment: CDR1 MGHRA and CDR2 YSYEKL. CDR3 length: 17 amino acids. Trimming stripped 1 base from V and 9 bases from J, with 19 bases between. The CDR3 DNA reads TGCGCCAGCAGCCAAGGACGGGCCGGCCTCCAGGGTTCACCCCTCCACTTT. Translated: CASSQGRAGLQGSPLHF.

In this sample, this clonotype turned up a few times. The chain carries TRBV12-3 or TRBV12-4 and TRBJ1-6; no clear D. V was shortened by 8 bases and J by 7 bases, with 18 bases between the two germline ends. The CDR3 consists of 15 residues. The CDR3 loop reads CASGEDAFRNSPLHF. The CDR3 DNA reads TGTGCCAGCGGGGAAGACGCGTTTAGGAATTCACCCCTCCACTTT.

This clonotype was recorded at least ten times. The V and J genes are TRBV7-3 and TRBJ1-2; D is unresolved. With 1 base removed from V and 3 bases from J, the gap between germline ends came to 9 bases. The CDR3 sequence is 14 residues long. The germline CDR1 and CDR2 sequences are SGHTA and FQGTGA. In DNA, the CDR3 is TGTGCCAGCAGCTTAAGCTCGGCATACTATGGCTACACCTTC. It yields the protein CASSLSSAYYGYTF.

V is TRBV12-3 or TRBV12-4 and J is TRBJ2-5, with TRBD2 matching over 13 bases. The trim removed 8 bases at V and 2 bases at J, leaving 5 bases unmatched. The CDR3 extends over 15 amino acids. The CDR3 nucleotides read TGTGCCAGCCCCGGGACTAGCGGGATACAAGAGACCCAGTACTTC. Amino acid sequence: CASPGTSGIQETQYF.

This chain uses TRBV10-3 with TRBJ2-7; 7 positions match TRBD1. V was pared by 7 bases and J by 7 bases, with 7 bases of the junction left unmatched. Looked up from germline, CDR1 is ENHRY and CDR2 is SYGVKD. This CDR3 spans 12 amino acids. Here the CDR3 DNA reads TGTGCCATCAACACAGGGGCAGGGGAGCAGTACTTC. Amino acids: CAINTGAGEQYF.